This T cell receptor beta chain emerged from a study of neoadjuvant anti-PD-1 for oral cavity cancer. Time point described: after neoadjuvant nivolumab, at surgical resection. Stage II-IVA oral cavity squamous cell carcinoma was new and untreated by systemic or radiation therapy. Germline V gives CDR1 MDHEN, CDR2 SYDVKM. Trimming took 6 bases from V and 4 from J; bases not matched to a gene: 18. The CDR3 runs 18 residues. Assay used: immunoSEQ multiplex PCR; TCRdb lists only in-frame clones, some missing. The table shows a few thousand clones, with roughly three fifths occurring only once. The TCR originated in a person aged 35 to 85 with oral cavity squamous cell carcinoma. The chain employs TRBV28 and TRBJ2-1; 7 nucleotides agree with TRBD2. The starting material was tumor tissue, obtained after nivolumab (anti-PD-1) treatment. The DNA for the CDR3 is TGTGCCAGCAGCAATACGGAGCGGGGAACAACGTTTTACAATGAGCAGTTCTTC. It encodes CASSNTERGTTFYNEQFF.